The 9 T cell receptor beta chains in this list originate from one sample, sequenced in a study of shared clonotypes between healthy human individuals. TCRdb's copy holds only in-frame clones and misses some; the assay was immunoSEQ multiplex PCR. In the table there are under 2,500,000 clones, under 97% of which are singletons. Sequencing was carried out using naive CD4+ T cells sorted from blood. Regarding subset: CD45RA+ positively selected. The receptors were gathered from a man between 18 and 29 years old in good health.

This rearrangement joins TRBV7-8 to TRBJ1-1; D perhaps matches TRBD1 (5 bases). In germline, CDR1 is SGHVS, CDR2 FQNEAQ. The CDR3 consists of 13 residues. The V end lost 1 base, the J end lost 12 bases, and 15 bases lay between the germline ends. In DNA form, the CDR3 reads TGTGCCAGCAGCTTAGTGGCCGGGGGGGAAACTTTCTTT. Residues: CASSLVAGGETFF.

About this clone itself: This specimen includes other DNA sequences encoding the same CDR3. This chain uses TRBV2 with TRBJ2-1, with 10 bases fitting TRBD2. V dropped 5 bases and J dropped 4; count of bases not matched to a gene: 5. Germline CDR1 reads SNHLY; CDR2 reads FYNNEI. There are 15 residues in the CDR3. The CDR3 sequence is CASSPTSGSYNEQFF. CDR3 DNA: TGTGCCAGCAGTCCGACTAGCGGGTCTTACAATGAGCAGTTCTTC.

The V call is TRBV6-1, the J call TRBJ2-5, with 10 bases matching TRBD1. The V and J ends lost 3 bases and 2 bases, in that order; junction bases with no gene match: 9. CDR3 length equals 17 residues. Per the germline V gene, CDR1 is MNHNS and CDR2 is SASEGT. The CDR3 DNA sequence: TGTGCCAGCAGTGAGAATTTCCGGGACAGGGGACAAGAGACCCAGTACTTC. The encoded protein is CASSENFRDRGQETQYF.

The J gene is TRBJ2-1, the V gene TRBV5-1, with D hard to call. The length of the CDR3 is 15 residues. Trimming pared 4 bases from V and 0 bases from J, leaving 11 bases between. CDR1 is SGHRS, CDR2 YFSETQ, per germline. CDR3 region: CASSRIGSSYNEQFF. CDR3 nucleotide sequence: TGCGCCAGCAGCCGAATCGGTAGCTCCTACAATGAGCAGTTCTTC.

The chain joins TRBV5-6 to TRBJ1-2; D gene unclear. Germline values: CDR1 SGHDT, CDR2 YYEEEE. V lost 4 bases and J 0 bases, leaving 16 bases between the germline ends. The CDR3 contains 16 residues. The DNA for the CDR3 is TGTGCCAGCAGCCCGGACGTGGGGAGGGCTAACTATGGCTACACCTTC. Protein sequence: CASSPDVGRANYGYTF.

The chain links TRBV7-2 to TRBJ2-4; 15 bases fit TRBD2. Looked up from germline, CDR1 is SGHTA and CDR2 is FQGNSA. Trimming took 0 bases from V and 0 from J; bases not matched to a gene: 12. This CDR3 spans 22 amino acids. For the CDR3, the DNA is TGTGCCAGCAGCTTAGCCCTTGGGACTAGCGGGAGGTTCTTAGGAGCCAAAAACATTCAGTACTTC. Encoded protein: CASSLALGTSGRFLGAKNIQYF.

To note about this clone: Relative to the germline gene, one junction end is altered; a read error may explain this. The chain is built from TRBV11-2 and TRBJ2-3; D remains unclear. This CDR3 has 12 residues. The V gene's germline CDR1 is SGHAT and CDR2 FQNNGV. CDR3 residues: CASSFSRDTQYF. The CDR3 region has the DNA TGTGCCAGCAGCTTTAGCAGAGATACGCAGTATTTT.

The chain combines TRBV11-1 with TRBJ1-2; 7 bases line up with TRBD1. This CDR3 contains 15 residues. In germline, CDR1 is SGHAT, CDR2 FQDESV (reference sequence). Trimming removed 1 base from V and 1 base from J; junction bases left unmatched: 3. Written as DNA, the CDR3 is TGTGCCAGCAGCTTAGAAGGGGGCTTTAACTATGGCTACACCTTC. This translates into CASSLEGGFNYGYTF.

This chain joins TRBV28 and TRBJ2-7, with a tentative D call TRBD1 (5 bases). V lost 3 bases, J lost 4 bases, and 16 bases lay in between. The CDR3 consists of 15 residues. Germline V CDR1 and CDR2: MDHEN, SYDVKM. The CDR3 nucleotides are TGTGCCAGCAGTTTCGCCCGGACAACATCGTACGAGCAGTACTTC. Protein: CASSFARTTSYEQYF.